The 27 T cell receptor beta chains below were found in one sample sequenced in a study of blood T cell repertoires in COVID-19. Only in-frame clones appear in the TCRdb table, and some are missing; sequencing was by immunoSEQ multiplex PCR. The sample carries tens of thousands of clones, 88% recorded once. Sequences were obtained from peripheral blood. These receptors all come from a middle-aged man with active COVID-19.

The V and J genes are TRBV29-1 and TRBJ2-1, with D hard to call. This CDR3 is built from 10 residues. The V gene's germline CDR1 is SQVTM and CDR2 ANQGSEA. V was shortened by 7 bases and J by 10 bases, with 11 bases between the two germline ends. CDR3 sequence (DNA): TGCAGCGACGCTAGGAACGAGCAGTTCTTC. Its protein is CSDARNEQFF.

This sequence joins TRBV9 and TRBJ1-3; D is unclear. The CDR3 covers 15 residues. Germline V lookup: CDR1 SGDLS, CDR2 YYNGEE. Trimming removed 0 bases from V and 4 bases from J, with 11 bases in between. CDR3 loop: CASSVGGVPGNTIYF. The CDR3 coding sequence is TGTGCCAGCAGCGTAGGCGGGGTTCCCGGAAACACCATATATTTT.

CDR3 amino acids: CATSAQAGGTDTQYF. CDR3 nucleotides: TGTGCCACCAGTGCCCAAGCGGGGGGCACAGATACGCAGTATTTT. This chain uses TRBV24-1 with TRBJ2-3; 8 bases agree with TRBD2. Germline CDR1 KGHDR, CDR2 SFDVKD. There are 15 residues in the CDR3. The J segment lost 1 base and the V segment lost 5 bases, leaving 4 bases of the junction unmatched.

The chain uses TRBV2 and TRBJ2-6, with a weak D call TRBD2 (6 bases). This CDR3 is 13 amino acids long. Germline values: CDR1 SNHLY, CDR2 FYNNEI. V lost 8 bases and J lost 2, with 7 bases in between. The CDR3 sequence is CASGGTGANVLTF. In nucleotides, the CDR3 is TGTGCCAGCGGAGGGACTGGGGCCAACGTCCTGACTTTC. Full variable domain (missing parts from reference TRBV2 and TRBJ2-6): EPEVTQTPSHQVTQMGQEVILRCVPISNHLYFYWYRQILGQKVEFLVSFYNNEISEKSEIFDDQFSVERPDGSNFTLKIRSTKLEDSAMYFCASGGTGANVLTFGAGSRLTVL.

The J gene is TRBJ2-1, the V gene TRBV14; TRBD1 is a possible D gene (6 bases). CDR1 is SGHDN and CDR2 is FVKESK in the germline V gene. The CDR3 is 15 amino acids. Deletions cut 3 bases from V and 9 bases from J, with 18 bases between. Here the CDR3 DNA reads TGTGCCAGCAGCCAGATGCCGCACAGGGATCGTGAGCAGTTCTTC. Its translation: CASSQMPHRDREQFF.

The chain has TRBV5-6 and TRBJ2-3, with D perhaps TRBD2 (6 bases). Germline CDR1 SGHDT, CDR2 YYEEEE. The germline V and J ends were trimmed by 0 bases and 1 base, with 12 bases remaining between them. The CDR3 spans 16 residues. The CDR3 coding sequence is TGTGCCAGCAGCTTGGGGATGCGGGGCCGCACAGATACGCAGTATTTT. This codes for CASSLGMRGRTDTQYF.

The rearrangement links TRBV6-5 to TRBJ2-3; a weak D match, TRBD1 (5 bases). From germline, CDR1 is MNHEY and CDR2 SVGAGI. Trimming left V 0 bases short and J 10 bases short, with 11 bases between. This CDR3 contains 13 residues. The CDR3 loop is CASSYSWGEAQYF. The CDR3, as DNA: TGTGCCAGCAGTTACTCATGGGGCGAGGCGCAGTATTTT.

The chain recombines TRBV12-3 or TRBV12-4 with TRBJ1-4; a weak D match, TRBD1 (6 bases). The CDR3 sequence is 12 residues long. V gave up 6 bases and J gave up 10 bases, with 12 bases separating them. The CDR3 DNA sequence: TGTGCCAGCAGCGGGGGGCGCGGAAAACTGTTTTTT. Translation: CASSGGRGKLFF.

The chain uses TRBV5-1 and TRBJ1-1; D is uncertain. Trimming took off 0 bases at V and 0 bases at J, with 9 bases between the two ends. CDR1 SGHRS and CDR2 YFSETQ come from the germline V gene. This CDR3 has 15 residues. The DNA for the CDR3 is TGCGCCAGCAGCTTGGCTGCAGACATGAACACTGAAGCTTTCTTT. Its translation is CASSLAADMNTEAFF.

This clone was detected only a few times. The chain recombines TRBV5-5 with TRBJ1-2; D is unclear. The CDR3 consists of 14 residues. The germline CDR1 and CDR2 sequences are SGHKS and YYEKEE (reference sequence). V was shortened by 0 bases and J by 7 bases, with 13 bases between the two germline ends. The CDR3 nucleotides read TGTGCCAGCAGCTTGGGGCGGCTCGGGAGTGGCTACACCTTC. Translated: CASSLGRLGSGYTF.

This chain links TRBV30 with TRBJ1-2; TRBD1 might be the D (6 bases). Per the germline V gene, CDR1 is GTSNPN and CDR2 is SVGIG (reference sequence). This CDR3 is built from 13 residues. The V end lost 2 bases, the J end lost 5 bases, and 12 bases lay between the germline ends. CDR3 sequence: CAWSLQGPYGYTF. The CDR3 bases are TGTGCCTGGAGTCTCCAGGGGCCGTATGGCTACACCTTC.

This sequence joins TRBV12-3 or TRBV12-4 and TRBJ1-2; possibly TRBD1 for D (5 bases). There are 13 residues in the CDR3. V was trimmed by 10 bases and J by 3 bases, leaving 15 bases between them. CDR3 coding DNA: TGTGCCACATTACAGGTGAAGGACTATGGCTACACCTTC. As protein: CATLQVKDYGYTF.

The chain has TRBV3-1 (or the pseudogene TRBV3-2) and TRBJ1-5, with D unclear. The germline V gene has CDR1 LGHDT and CDR2 YNNKEL (reference sequence). This CDR3 is built from 16 residues. The germline V and J ends were trimmed by 1 base and 2 bases, with 12 bases remaining between them. The CDR3, as DNA: TGTGCCAGCAGCCAAGGGAGGTCTGCGGGCAATCAGCCCCAGCATTTT. Protein product: CASSQGRSAGNQPQHF.

The chain has TRBV6-6 and TRBJ1-2; D is ambiguous. V was shortened by 8 bases and J by 0 bases, with 10 bases between the two germline ends. Germline lookup yields CDR1 MNHNY and CDR2 SVGAGI (reference sequence). The CDR3 has 13 residues. The CDR3 bases are TGTGCCAGCCTGGGCAGAGCTAACTATGGCTACACCTTC. This codes for CASLGRANYGYTF.

V usage is TRBV27 and J usage is TRBJ2-5; 7 bases fit TRBD2. CDR3 length: 17 residues. The germline V gene has CDR1 MNHEY and CDR2 SMNVEV (reference sequence). The V and J ends lost 3 bases and 3 bases, in that order; junction bases with no gene match: 13. The CDR3 nucleotides are TGTGCCAGCAGTTTGGGGGGGGAGGGCAACGGCGAAGAGACCCAGTACTTC. It codes for CASSLGGEGNGEETQYF.

The table lists this clone with a few counts. The gene calls are TRBV6-1 and TRBJ2-7; 8 bases are a match to TRBD1. V shed 3 bases, J shed 3 bases, and the junction held 4 bases outside the gene matches. Germline CDR1 and CDR2: MNHNS and SASEGT. This CDR3 comprises 14 residues. CDR3 nucleotide sequence: TGTGCCAGCAGTGACCTCGGACAGGGCTACGAGCAGTACTTC. This sequence encodes CASSDLGQGYEQYF.

The rearrangement joins TRBV5-1 to TRBJ2-7; D not resolved. In germline, CDR1 is SGHRS, CDR2 YFSETQ. Trimming removed 10 bases at V and 3 bases at J, with 8 bases between. This CDR3 is 10 amino acids long. CDR3 coding DNA: TGCGCCGATACAGACTACGAGCAGTACGTC. Protein: CADTDYEQYV.

The chain employs TRBV29-1 and TRBJ1-1; 8 nucleotides match TRBD1. V lost 6 bases to trimming and J lost 4 bases; unmatched junction nucleotides: 4. This CDR3 comprises 12 residues. The V gene's germline CDR1 is SQVTM and CDR2 ANQGSEA. The DNA of the CDR3 is TGCAGCGTGGACAGGGAGGGCACTGAAGCTTTCTTT. This sequence encodes CSVDREGTEAFF.

V is TRBV5-1 and J is TRBJ2-3; 10 nucleotides line up with TRBD2. Per the germline V gene, CDR1 is SGHRS and CDR2 is YFSETQ. The J segment lost 3 bases and the V segment lost 0 bases, leaving 10 bases of the junction unmatched. This CDR3 has 18 residues. CDR3 sequence reads: CASSLAKVSSGGTDTQYF. The CDR3 bases are TGCGCCAGCAGCTTGGCCAAAGTGTCTAGCGGGGGAACAGATACGCAGTATTTT.

This clone was detected only once. This rearrangement joins TRBV3-1 (or the pseudogene TRBV3-2) to TRBJ1-5; D is uncertain. This CDR3 region has 12 residues. Germline CDR1 is LGHDT and CDR2 is YNNKEL (reference sequence). Trimming left V 1 base short and J 11 bases short, with 9 bases between. CDR3 DNA sequence: TGTGCCAGCAGCCAAGCGACGGGATCCCAGCATTTT. Translated, it gives CASSQATGSQHF.

This clone was detected only once. The rearrangement uses TRBV19 and TRBJ2-3; 10 nucleotides align to TRBD2. The CDR3 spans 19 residues. Germline CDR1 reads LNHDA; CDR2 reads SQIVND (reference sequence). The V and J ends lost 6 bases and 4 bases, in that order; junction bases with no gene match: 19. The CDR3 spells CASRPVRTSGKGGPDTQYF. The CDR3, as DNA: TGTGCCAGTAGACCCGTCAGAACTAGCGGGAAAGGGGGCCCAGATACGCAGTATTTT.

This rearrangement joins TRBV7-9 to TRBJ1-1; the D gene is possibly TRBD1 (5 bases). The CDR3 runs 14 residues. Germline-derived CDR1 and CDR2 are SEHNR and FQNEAQ (reference sequence). The V end lost 2 bases, the J end lost 6 bases, and 13 bases lay between the germline ends. CDR3 sequence reads: CASSLRGIGAEAFF. The CDR3 coding sequence is TGTGCCAGCAGCTTACGGGGGATTGGAGCTGAAGCTTTCTTT.

The CDR3 region has the DNA TGTGCCAGCAGCAACGACAGGGAGTGGACTGAAGCTTTCTTT. Its protein is CASSNDREWTEAFF. This chain links TRBV5-6 with TRBJ1-1; 7 bases align to TRBD1. The CDR3 contains 14 residues. CDR1 and CDR2 from the germline V gene are SGHDT and YYEEEE. Unmatched junction bases numbered 8, after V lost 4 bases and J lost 5 bases.

This clone came up once. The rearrangement joins TRBV11-3 to TRBJ2-5; a possible D gene is TRBD2 (6 bases). CDR1 is SGHNT, CDR2 YENEEA, per germline. The V end lost 5 bases, the J end lost 4 bases, and 14 bases lay between the germline ends. The CDR3 loop spans 14 amino acids. The CDR3 loop reads CASSAGLRGETQYF. DNA of the CDR3: TGTGCCAGCAGCGCGGGACTTAGAGGAGAGACCCAGTACTTC. Variable domain in full (rest from reference TRBV11-3 and TRBJ2-5): EAGVVQSPRYKIIEKKQPVAFWCNPISGHNTLYWYLQNLGQGPELLIRYENEEAVDDSQLPKDRFSAERLKGVDSTLKIQPAELGDSAVYLCASSAGLRGETQYFGPGTRLLVL.

The rearrangement uses TRBV5-8 and TRBJ2-3, with a possible D match to TRBD2 (6 bases). CDR3 length: 17 residues. Trimming left V 4 bases short and J 2 bases short, with 20 bases between. Germline V gives CDR1 SGHTS, CDR2 YDEGEE. CDR3 sequence (DNA): TGTGCCAGCAGCCGGGTTCCCTTAGCGGACTACACAGATACGCAGTATTTT. Amino acid sequence: CASSRVPLADYTDTQYF.

The chain combines TRBV19 with TRBJ1-3, with TRBD1 matching over 8 bases. The CDR3 length is 16 residues. V lost 0 bases, J lost 2 bases, and 3 bases stayed unmatched. The germline V gene has CDR1 LNHDA and CDR2 SQIVND (reference sequence). The CDR3 loop reads CASSIDLTGAGNTIYF. The CDR3 DNA reads as TGTGCCAGTAGTATAGATCTGACAGGGGCTGGAAACACCATATATTTT.

The chain employs TRBV5-1 and TRBJ1-3; TRBD1 matches 9 bases. The CDR3 sequence is 15 residues long. The germline gives CDR1 SGHRS, CDR2 YFSETQ. V was pared by 4 bases and J by 3 bases, with 5 bases of the junction left unmatched. This CDR3 reads CASSERTGDGNTIYF. The CDR3 DNA is TGCGCCAGCAGCGAAAGGACAGGGGATGGAAACACCATATATTTT.